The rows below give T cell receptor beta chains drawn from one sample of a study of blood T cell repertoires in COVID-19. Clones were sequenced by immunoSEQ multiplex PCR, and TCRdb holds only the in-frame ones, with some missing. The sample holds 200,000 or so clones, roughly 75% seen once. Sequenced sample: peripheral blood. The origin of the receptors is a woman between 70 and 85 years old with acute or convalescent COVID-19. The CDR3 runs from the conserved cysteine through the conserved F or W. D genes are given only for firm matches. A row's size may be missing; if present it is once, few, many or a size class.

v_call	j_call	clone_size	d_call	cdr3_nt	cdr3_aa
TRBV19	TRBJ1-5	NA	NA	TGTGCCAGTAGTATGGACAGTAGCAATCAGCCCCAGCATTTT	CASSMDSSNQPQHF
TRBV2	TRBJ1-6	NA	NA	TGTGCCAGCAGTGGGGCCAACACAGGGTACAATTCACCCCTCCACTTT	CASSGANTGYNSPLHF
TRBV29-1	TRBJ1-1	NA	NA	TGCAGCGTTGTGGGGCAGCCGAACACTGAAGCTTTCTTT	CSVVGQPNTEAFF
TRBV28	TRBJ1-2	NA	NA	TGTGCCAGCGGAAGGGGTTCTTGGGGCTACACCTTC	CASGRGSWGYTF
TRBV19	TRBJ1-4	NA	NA	TGTGCCAGTAGTACGGGGGAGAATGAAAAACTGTTTTTT	CASSTGENEKLFF
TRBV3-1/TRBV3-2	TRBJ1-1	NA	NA	TGTGCCAGCAGCCCCGCGGTAGGGGGTTACACTGAAGCTTTCTTT	CASSPAVGGYTEAFF
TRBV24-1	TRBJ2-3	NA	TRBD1	TGTGCCACCAGTGACCCAGGACAGGGGAACACAGATACGCAGTATTTT	CATSDPGQGNTDTQYF
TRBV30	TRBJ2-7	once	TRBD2	TGTGCCTGGAGCCTACCCCCAACTAGCGGGAGCCCCTACGAGCAGTACTTC	CAWSLPPTSGSPYEQYF
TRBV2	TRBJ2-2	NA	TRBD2	TGTGCCAGCACTACGACTAGCGGGAACACCGGGGAGCTGTTTTTT	CASTTTSGNTGELFF
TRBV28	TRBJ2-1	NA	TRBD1	TGTGCCAGCAGCCCTACGACAGGGCGAGCGGTTTGGAATGAGCAGTTCTTC	CASSPTTGRAVWNEQFF
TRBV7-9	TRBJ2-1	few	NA	TGTGCCAGCAGCCGAACAACACCCGGGACTGGAAGAATGAATGAGCAGTTCTTC	CASSRTTPGTGRMNEQFF
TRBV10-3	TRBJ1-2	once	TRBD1	TGTGCCATCAGTGAGTCGACAGGGAGAGGCTACACCTTC	CAISESTGRGYTF
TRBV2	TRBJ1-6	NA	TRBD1	TGTGCCAGCAGTGAACAAGGGACAGATAATTCACCCCTCCACTTT	CASSEQGTDNSPLHF
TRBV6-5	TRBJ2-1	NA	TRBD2	TGTGCCAGCAACCCTAGCGGATACAATGAGCAGTTCTTC	CASNPSGYNEQFF
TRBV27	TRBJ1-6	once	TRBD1	TGTGCCAGCAGTTTGACAGGGGGGTATTCACCCCTCCACTTT	CASSLTGGYSPLHF
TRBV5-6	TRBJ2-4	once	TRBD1	TGTGCCAGCAGCTTGGGAGGGACAGGGTTAGCCAAAAACATTCAGTACTTC	CASSLGGTGLAKNIQYF
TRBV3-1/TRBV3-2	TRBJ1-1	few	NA	TGTGCCAGCAGCCCACAGGGCGAGGCTGAAGCTTTCTTT	CASSPQGEAEAFF
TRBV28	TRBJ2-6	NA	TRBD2	TGTGCCAGCACCCCTAGCGGGAGTTCGAGCTCTGGGGCCAACGTCCTGACTTTC	CASTPSGSSSSGANVLTF
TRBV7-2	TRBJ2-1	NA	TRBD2	TGTGCCAGCGGACTAGCGGTGAGCTCCTACAATGAGCAGTTCTTC	CASGLAVSSYNEQFF
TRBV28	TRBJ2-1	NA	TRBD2	TGTGCCAGCAGTTCCCCTTTCCTAGCGGGTTACCCCTACAATGAGCAGTTCTTC	CASSSPFLAGYPYNEQFF
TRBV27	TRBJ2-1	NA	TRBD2	TGTGCCAGCAGTTTTCGGACTAGCGGTCTGAGCTCCTACAATGAGCAGTTCTTC	CASSFRTSGLSSYNEQFF
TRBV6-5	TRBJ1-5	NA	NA	TGTGCCAGCAGGCCTTCGTGGGGCAGCAATCAGCCCCAGCATTTT	CASRPSWGSNQPQHF
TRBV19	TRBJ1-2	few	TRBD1	TGTGCCAGTAGTGGGACAGGGGGCATCTATGGCTACACCTTC	CASSGTGGIYGYTF
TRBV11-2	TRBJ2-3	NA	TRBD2	TGTGCCAGCAGCCGGGGGACTAGCCAGTATTTT	CASSRGTSQYF
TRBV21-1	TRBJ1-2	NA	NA	TGTGCCAGCAGCAAAGCGGGACAGGGGGTTGTCGACGGCTACACCTTC	CASSKAGQGVVDGYTF
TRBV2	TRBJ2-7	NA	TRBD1	TGTGCCAGCAGGACAGGGGTGTACGAGCAGTACTTC	CASRTGVYEQYF
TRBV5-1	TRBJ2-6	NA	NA	TGCGCCAGCAGCTCCTTCTCTGGGGCCAACGTCCTGACTTTC	CASSSFSGANVLTF
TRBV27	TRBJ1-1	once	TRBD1	TGTGCCAGCAGTACTAGGACAGGGAACACTGAAGCTTTCTTT	CASSTRTGNTEAFF
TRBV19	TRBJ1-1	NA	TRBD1	TGTGCCAGTAGACAGGGGGAAACTGAAGCTTTCTTT	CASRQGETEAFF
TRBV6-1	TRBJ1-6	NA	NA	TGTGCCAGCAGTGAAGCGCATAGGGGATTGACCTCACCCCTCCACTTT	CASSEAHRGLTSPLHF
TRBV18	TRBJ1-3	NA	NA	TGTGCCAGCTCACCACTCCGACTAGCGGGTAGAAACACCATATATTTT	CASSPLRLAGRNTIYF
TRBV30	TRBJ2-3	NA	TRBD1	TGTGCCTGGAGTGAGGGCCCCGTCACAGGGGACGATACGCAGTATTTT	CAWSEGPVTGDDTQYF
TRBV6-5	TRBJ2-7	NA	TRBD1	TGTGCCAGCAGTTACAGCGGGACAGGGAGGCACGAGCAGTACTTC	CASSYSGTGRHEQYF
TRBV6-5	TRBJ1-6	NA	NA	TGTGCCAGCAGTCGCGACAGAGCGAATTCACCCCTCCACTTT	CASSRDRANSPLHF
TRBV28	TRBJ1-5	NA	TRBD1	TGTGCCAGCCCTCCTGGGACAGCTTATAGCAATCAGCCCCAGCATTTT	CASPPGTAYSNQPQHF
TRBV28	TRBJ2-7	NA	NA	TGTGCCAGCAGTTTAGCGTACTCCTACGAGCAGTACTTC	CASSLAYSYEQYF
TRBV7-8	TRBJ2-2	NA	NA	TGTGCCAGCAGCAAACAGGACGTATCGAACACCGGGGAGCTGTTTTTT	CASSKQDVSNTGELFF
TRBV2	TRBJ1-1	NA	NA	TGTGCCAGCAGTATATTCCTGGGGCGGACTGAAGCTTTCTTT	CASSIFLGRTEAFF
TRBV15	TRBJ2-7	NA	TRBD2	TGTGCCACCAGCAGAGGGCGAGGGAGGGCAATCCACGAGCAGTACTTC	CATSRGRGRAIHEQYF
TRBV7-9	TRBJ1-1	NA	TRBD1	TGTGCCAGCAGCCCCAGGGGGCAGGTAAACACTGAAGCTTTCTTT	CASSPRGQVNTEAFF
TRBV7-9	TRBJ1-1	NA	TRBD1	TGTGCCAGCAGCCTAGGACAGGGGGCCACTGAAGCTTTCTTT	CASSLGQGATEAFF
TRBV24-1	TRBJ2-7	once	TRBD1	TGTGCCACCAGTCCTGGGGGGACAGGGAGCTCCTACGAGCAGTACTTC	CATSPGGTGSSYEQYF
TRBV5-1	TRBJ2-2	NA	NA	TGCGCCAGCAGAATAACTAGCCCGAACACCGGGGAGCTGTTTTTT	CASRITSPNTGELFF
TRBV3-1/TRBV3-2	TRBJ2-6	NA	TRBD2	TGTGCCAGCAGCCCAGGACTAGCGGGGGTCTCTGGGGCCAACGTCCTGACTTTC	CASSPGLAGVSGANVLTF
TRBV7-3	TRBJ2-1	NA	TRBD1	TGTGCCAGCAGCTTCTCCGGGACAGGCTACAATGAGCAGTTCTTC	CASSFSGTGYNEQFF
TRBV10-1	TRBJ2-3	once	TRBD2	TGCGCCAGCAGTGAGAATAGGGCGGGAGCGGGAGATACGCAGTATTTT	CASSENRAGAGDTQYF
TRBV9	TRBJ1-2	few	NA	TGTGCCAGCAGCCTACCTCCTAACTATGGCTACACCTTC	CASSLPPNYGYTF
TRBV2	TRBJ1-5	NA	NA	TGTGCCAGCAGTTCCCAGGGGAACGATCAGCCCCAGCATTTT	CASSSQGNDQPQHF
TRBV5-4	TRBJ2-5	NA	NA	TGTGCCAGCAGCTATATTAGCAGACAAGAGACCCAGTACTTC	CASSYISRQETQYF
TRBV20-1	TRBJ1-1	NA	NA	TGCAGTGCCCCACAGGGAACGGCTTTCTTT	CSAPQGTAFF
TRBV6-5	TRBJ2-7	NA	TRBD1	TGTGCCAGCAGCCGCCTGGGACAGTCCTACGAGCAGTACTTC	CASSRLGQSYEQYF